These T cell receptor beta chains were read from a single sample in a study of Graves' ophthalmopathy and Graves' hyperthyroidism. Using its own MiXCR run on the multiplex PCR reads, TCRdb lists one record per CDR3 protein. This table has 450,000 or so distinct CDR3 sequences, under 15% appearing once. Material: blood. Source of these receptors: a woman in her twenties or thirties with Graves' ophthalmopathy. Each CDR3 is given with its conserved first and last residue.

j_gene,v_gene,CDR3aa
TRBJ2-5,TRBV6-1,CASTKGTSVETQYF
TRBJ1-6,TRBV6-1,CASSEGSGGGSPLHF
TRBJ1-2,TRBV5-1,CASSQSGGDRNYGYTF
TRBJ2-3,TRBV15,CATSRGTGGTDTQYF
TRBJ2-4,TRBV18,CASSPPGGKNIQYF
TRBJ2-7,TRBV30,CAWSVLGASYEQYF
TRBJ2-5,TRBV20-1,CSARDSVGSWETQYF
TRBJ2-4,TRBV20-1,CSAERLKNIQYF
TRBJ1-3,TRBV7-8,CASGTGTTSSGDTIYF
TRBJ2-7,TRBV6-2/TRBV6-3,CASSYYPLTDGKGTYEQYF
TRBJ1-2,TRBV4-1,CASSHTLTANYGYTF
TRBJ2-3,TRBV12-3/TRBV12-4,CASSATAGGLTDTQYF
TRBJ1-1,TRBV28,CASTPSSEWAFF
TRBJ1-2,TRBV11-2,CASSRGDRLDGYTF
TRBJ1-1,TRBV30,CASSGTGGKAFF
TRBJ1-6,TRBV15,CATSRTRRQGHSPLHF
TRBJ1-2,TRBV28,CASSLDSLPDRGVDTF
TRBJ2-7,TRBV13,CASSPRGFSYEQYF
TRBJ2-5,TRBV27,CASSLTGQITETQYF
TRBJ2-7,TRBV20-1,CSARGIGWAEYF
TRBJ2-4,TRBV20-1,CSARDGRGDAKNIQYF
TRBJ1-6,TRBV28,CASSLSSSINSPLHF
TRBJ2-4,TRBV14,CASSQGQGDANIQYF
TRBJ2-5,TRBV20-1,CSAPGELAGGRVETQYF
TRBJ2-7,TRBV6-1,CASRDRDHYEQYF
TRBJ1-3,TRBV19,CASSPDRGRSGNTIYF
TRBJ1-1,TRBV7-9,CASSLIVATNTEAFF
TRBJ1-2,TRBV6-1,CASSEGLGNYGYTF
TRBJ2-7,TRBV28,CASSFISRDRVDEQYF
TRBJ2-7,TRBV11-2,CASSLASSATYEQYF
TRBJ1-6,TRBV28,CASRPYMGQSPLHF
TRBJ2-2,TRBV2,CASGPSGGNTGELFF
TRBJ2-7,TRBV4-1,CASSQAPRGSDEQYF
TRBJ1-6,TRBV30,CAWSHNPPGANSPLHF
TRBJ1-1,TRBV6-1,CASSDGTSEAFF
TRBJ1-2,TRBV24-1,CATSGGDWGPSGYTF
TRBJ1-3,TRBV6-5,CASSYGAGPISGNTIYF
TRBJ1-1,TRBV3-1,CASSQSPGRRRSGRTEAFF
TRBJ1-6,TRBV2,CASSSTGAELSLSYNSPLHF
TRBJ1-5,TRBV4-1,CASSQGSLSNQPQHF
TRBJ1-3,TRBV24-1,CASSNRADGNTIYF
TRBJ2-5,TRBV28,CASRGFPAQETQYF
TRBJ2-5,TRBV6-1,CASTADGEETQYF
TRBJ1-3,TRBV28,CASSLPTGAGNTIYF
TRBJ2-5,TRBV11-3,CASSLWDRAEETQYF
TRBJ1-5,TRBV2,CASSEQGVEQPQHF
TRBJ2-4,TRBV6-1,CASSPPGNLNIQYF
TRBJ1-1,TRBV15,CATSRDTNTEAFF
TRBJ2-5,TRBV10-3,CAISSTSSGAETQYF
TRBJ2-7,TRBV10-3,CAIPGVAGENYEQYF